The clone carrying this T cell receptor beta chain occurred a few times. What it binds is unknown. The data derive from a study of blood T cells in healthy people across ages. Study context: Template switching retrieved approximately one barcoded beta molecule for each two T cells.

Study results and caveats: Relative to aged donors, long-lived donors carried more naive CD4+ cells and displayed higher diversity.

The ends lost 1 base at V and 5 bases at J; junction bases unmatched: 3. CDR1 and CDR2 from the germline V gene are SGHTA and FQGNSA. The CDR3 contains 15 residues. The authors ran a second PCR of about 6 to 11 cycles using a sample-barcoded 5' primer and a J-beta primer mix. Through a template-switch adaptor with 12 random nucleotides, each cDNA molecule received a tag. From the 5' RACE reads, TCRdb called clonotypes with MiXCR, one entry per CDR3 protein. The sample has around 870,000 distinct CDR3 sequences; 29% are singletons. This receptor was identified in a woman aged 80 or over in good health. Sequencing was done on a sample of blood. The chain uses TRBV7-2 and TRBJ1-5; 9 nucleotides align to TRBD1. The CDR3 here is CASSLGDRAHQPQHF. Written as DNA, the CDR3 is TGTGCCAGCAGCTTAGGGGACAGGGCCCATCAGCCCCAGCATTTT.